This T cell receptor beta chain was identified during a study of radiation and T cells in renal cell carcinoma. Whole-study findings and limits: From baseline, blood top tumor clonotypes peaked at 2 weeks post-radiation. Pretreatment tumor biopsies were lacking, so baseline clonotypes are unknown.

Germline CDR1 KGHSH, CDR2 LQKENI. Trimming took 3 bases from V and 8 from J; bases not matched to a gene: 4. This CDR3 is 13 amino acids long. Time point specified: blood 4 weeks post-SBRT, at nephrectomy. The treatment was: 15 Gy SBRT to primary tumor, nephrectomy 4 weeks later. Nephrectomy followed 15 Gy stereotactic body radiation by 4 weeks. Radiation-treated patients gave blood at baseline, week 2 and week 4. As regards this clone: Its antigen is unidentified.

Some clones are missing from TCRdb's copy, which holds only in-frame ones; the method was immunoSEQ multiplex PCR. Among approximately 150,000 clones listed, approximately 86% were seen once. Sequenced material: blood, taken from a patient whose treatment included radiotherapy and nephrectomy. The V call is TRBV18, the J call TRBJ1-2; 9 bases line up with TRBD1. The clonotype was recovered from a woman aged 50 to 65 with renal cell carcinoma. CDR3 amino acids: CASSPGQGGGYTF. The CDR3 bases are TGTGCCAGCTCACCGGGACAGGGAGGGGGCTACACCTTC.